One and the same sample provided the 24 T cell receptor beta chains below, sequenced in a study of Siglec-9 on CD8 T cells in melanoma (dated by TCRdb to the late 2010s). The library relied on the immunoSEQ multiplex PCR assay. This is the immuneACCESS table as TCRdb keeps it, with only in-frame sequences that have V and J called. A part of the clones is gone; compared with another copy, unresolved V genes explain less than half, and the rest is unexplained. The sample table holds around 35,000 clones, of which roughly 84% were seen once. The biggest ten clones account for about 1.7% of the sample. Sequencing was done on a sample of Siglec-9- CD8+ T cells sorted from blood. Sample cell subset or site, as interpreted from the label and publication: CD8 T cells lacking Siglec-9. The source is a human donor in good health.

The rearrangement links TRBV2 to TRBJ1-2, with a weak D call TRBD1 (5 bases). V was shortened by 6 bases and J by 8 bases, with 22 bases between the two germline ends. The CDR3 extends over 15 amino acids. Germline assignment: CDR1 SNHLY and CDR2 FYNNEI. In nucleotides, the CDR3 is TGTGCCAGCAGACCGGTCACCCGGGGCAGAGGCGGCTACACCTTC. Translation: CASRPVTRGRGGYTF.

About this clone: The junction does not match germline at one end; this may be a read error. This sample includes further DNA sequences coding for the same CDR3. The CDR3 DNA reads as TGCGCCAGCAACGGAGAGACTCAGTACTTC. Protein sequence: CASNGETQYF. This chain links TRBV5-1 with TRBJ2-5; D remains unclear. Germline V gene data show CDR1 as SGHRS and CDR2 as YFSETQ. The CDR3 length is 10 residues.

This clone has only a few counts. CDR3 sequence reads: CASSLGEGNTEAFF. CDR3 DNA: TGTGCCAGCTCCCTCGGGGAGGGGAACACTGAAGCTTTCTTT. V gene TRBV7-9 combines with J gene TRBJ1-1; D call uncertain. This CDR3 region has 14 residues. From germline, CDR1 is SEHNR and CDR2 FQNEAQ (reference sequence). Trimming shortened V by 8 bases and J by 1 base, and 14 bases separated the two germline ends.

The rearrangement joins TRBV30 to TRBJ1-1; D unclear. CDR3 size: 13 residues. Germline V gene sequence: CDR1 GTSNPN, CDR2 SVGIG (reference sequence). With 4 bases removed from V and 0 bases from J, the gap between germline ends came to 9 bases. The CDR3 spells CAWTIEVNTEAFF. In DNA form, the CDR3 reads TGTGCCTGGACCATAGAGGTGAACACTGAAGCTTTCTTT.

The chain joins TRBV5-6 to TRBJ2-7, with 8 bases aligning to TRBD2. The CDR3 runs 14 residues. J was trimmed by 5 bases and V by 5 bases; bases with no gene match: 9. The V gene's germline CDR1 is SGHDT and CDR2 YYEEEE. The CDR3 is CASSLRGGNHEQYF. In nucleotides, the CDR3 is TGTGCCAGCAGTCTTCGGGGGGGAAACCACGAGCAGTACTTC. Full variable domain (remainder filled in from reference TRBV5-6 and TRBJ2-7): DAGVTQSPTHLIKTRGQQVTLRCSPKSGHDTVSWYQQALGQGPQFIFQYYEEEERQRGNFPDRFSGHQFPNYSSELNVNALLLGDSALYLCASSLRGGNHEQYFGPGTRLTVT.

This clone was seen just once. V usage is TRBV4-2 and J usage is TRBJ2-7; possible D gene TRBD1, 5 bases. Per the germline V gene, CDR1 is LGHNA and CDR2 is YNFKEQ. V dropped 1 base and J dropped 1 base, with 8 bases sitting between them. This CDR3 is 14 amino acids long. The CDR3 nucleotides read TGTGCCAGCAGCCAAGGGGGCGGTTCCTACGAGCAGTACTTC. Translated, it gives CASSQGGGSYEQYF.

This clone turned up a few times. The gene calls are TRBV27 and TRBJ1-5; perhaps TRBD1 as D (5 bases). Germline V gene data show CDR1 as MNHEY and CDR2 as SMNVEV (reference sequence). V was pared by 3 bases and J by 2 bases, with 11 bases between. The CDR3 is made up of 15 amino acids. The CDR3, as DNA: TGTGCCAGCAGTTTGGGGCAAAGCGGCAATCAGCCCCAGCATTTT. Translating it yields CASSLGQSGNQPQHF.

This clone was detected only a few times. The chain links TRBV6-5 to TRBJ1-1, with D unclear. Deletions cut 0 bases from V and 5 bases from J, with 7 bases between. Germline V lookup: CDR1 MNHEY, CDR2 SVGAGI. CDR3 length: 13 amino acids. CDR3 protein: CASSYSRGTEAFF. The CDR3 nucleotides read TGTGCCAGCAGTTACTCCCGGGGAACTGAAGCTTTCTTT.

J is TRBJ1-2 and V is TRBV20-1, with unresolved D. Germline V lookup: CDR1 DFQATT, CDR2 SNEGSKA (reference sequence). The CDR3 length is 10 residues. The V end was cut by 5 bases, the J end by 8 bases, with 9 bases between. The CDR3 sequence: CSALRGGYTF. CDR3 in DNA: TGCAGTGCTCTTCGGGGAGGCTACACCTTC.

The rearrangement links TRBV29-1 to TRBJ1-5; D may be TRBD1 (5 bases). This CDR3 is built from 16 residues. Trimming took 7 bases from V and 2 from J, leaving 21 bases between them. Germline assignment: CDR1 SQVTM and CDR2 ANQGSEA. The CDR3 region is CSEWGDFSKGNQPQHF. DNA of the CDR3: TGCAGCGAGTGGGGGGACTTTTCAAAGGGCAATCAGCCCCAGCATTTT. Combining the CDR3 with reference TRBV29-1 and TRBJ1-5 gives the whole variable domain SAVISQKPSRDICQRGTSLTIQCQVDSQVTMMFWYRQQPGQSLTLIATANQGSEATYESGFVIDKFPISRPNLTFSTLTVSNMSPEDSSIYLCSEWGDFSKGNQPQHFGDGTRLSIL.

This clone was counted once. The V call is TRBV4-1, the J call TRBJ2-7; D remains unclear. The CDR3 has 17 amino acids. The V and J ends lost 0 bases and 1 base respectively, with 16 bases between them. The germline gives CDR1 MGHRA, CDR2 YSYEKL. The CDR3 loop is CASSQEPGLRKSYEQYF. Written as DNA, the CDR3 is TGCGCCAGCAGCCAAGAGCCAGGCCTCAGAAAGTCCTACGAGCAGTACTTC.

The chain employs TRBV10-1 and TRBJ1-5, with D maybe TRBD1 (5 bases). Trimming left V 7 bases short and J 6 bases short, with 28 bases between. This CDR3 region has 18 residues. CDR1 and CDR2 (germline): WNHNN, SYGVQD (reference sequence). The CDR3 region has the DNA TGCGCCAGCAACCTCACGCCGCGGCGGGGCTCATGGGGTCAGCCCCAGCATTTT. Translated, it gives CASNLTPRRGSWGQPQHF.

The V and J genes are TRBV27 and TRBJ2-3, with D tentatively TRBD1 or TRBD2 (5 bases each). In germline, CDR1 is MNHEY, CDR2 SMNVEV (reference sequence). The V and J ends lost 6 bases and 2 bases respectively, with 15 bases between them. This CDR3 has 15 residues. CDR3 amino acids: CASSEGPTTTDTQYF. The CDR3 nucleotides are TGTGCCAGCAGCGAGGGACCGACCACCACAGATACGCAGTATTTT.

The rearrangement links TRBV2 to TRBJ2-7; 7 bases map to TRBD2. Per the germline V gene, CDR1 is SNHLY and CDR2 is FYNNEI. This CDR3 is 15 amino acids long. Unmatched junction bases numbered 13, after V lost 4 bases and J lost 7 bases. This CDR3 is CASSGSHPREGEQYF. CDR3 coding DNA: TGTGCCAGCAGTGGGTCCCATCCCAGGGAGGGTGAGCAGTACTTC.

The gene calls are TRBV11-2 and TRBJ2-7; 8 bases are shared with TRBD1. This CDR3 has 16 amino acids. J lost 2 bases, V lost 4 bases, and 10 bases had no gene match. Germline lookup yields CDR1 SGHAT and CDR2 FQNNGV. The CDR3 sequence is CASSSQATGGTYEQYF. The CDR3 DNA sequence: TGTGCCAGCAGCTCCCAGGCCACAGGGGGGACCTACGAGCAGTACTTC. The full variable domain, rest sourced from reference TRBV11-2 and TRBJ2-7, is EAGVAQSPRYKIIEKRQSVAFWCNPISGHATLYWYQQILGQGPKLLIQFQNNGVVDDSQLPKDRFSAERLKGVDSTLKIQPAKLEDSAVYLCASSSQATGGTYEQYFGPGTRLTVT.

The chain employs TRBV7-8 and TRBJ2-1; a possible D gene is TRBD1 (5 bases). CDR1 SGHVS and CDR2 FQNEAQ come from the germline V gene. The CDR3 loop spans 14 amino acids. Trimming took off 6 bases at V and 2 bases at J, with 11 bases between the two ends. CDR3 bases: TGTGCCAGCAGACCTAGGGGCCCCTACAATGAGCAGTTCTTC. Encoded protein: CASRPRGPYNEQFF. Based on the CDR3 plus reference TRBV7-8 and TRBJ2-1, the full variable domain is GAGVSQSPRYKVAKRGQDVALRCDPISGHVSLFWYQQALGQGPEFLTYFQNEAQLDKSGLPSDRFFAERPEGSVSTLKIQRTQQEDSAVYLCASRPRGPYNEQFFGPGTRLTVL.

The V and J genes are TRBV7-9 and TRBJ1-2; TRBD1 aligns across 11 bases. J lost 11 bases, V lost 6 bases, and 14 bases had no gene match. The CDR3 contains 15 residues. Germline CDR1 reads SEHNR; CDR2 reads FQNEAQ (reference sequence). The chain's CDR3 is CASSLRTGGYPTYTF. The CDR3, as DNA: TGTGCCAGCAGTCTTAGGACAGGGGGCTACCCTACTTACACCTTC.

The genes are TRBV30 and TRBJ2-1; D ambiguous. The CDR3 sequence is 14 residues long. Germline V gene lookup returns CDR1 GTSNPN and CDR2 SVGIG (reference sequence). V gave up 5 bases and J gave up 7 bases, with 18 bases separating them. The CDR3 bases are TGTGCCTGGGTTGACTCCATGGTAAGGAATGAGCAGTTCTTC. Residues: CAWVDSMVRNEQFF.

The chain is built from TRBV5-6 and TRBJ2-1, with D uncertain. This CDR3 contains 11 residues. The germline gives CDR1 SGHDT, CDR2 YYEEEE. V lost 2 bases and J 8 bases, leaving 5 bases between the germline ends. CDR3 in DNA: TGTGCCAGCAGCTTTTCGGATGAGCAGTTCTTC. Encoded protein: CASSFSDEQFF.

The chain links TRBV2 to TRBJ2-7; a weak D match, TRBD2 (5 bases). V was shortened by 2 bases and J by 3 bases, with 8 bases between the two germline ends. The CDR3 runs to 13 residues. Germline CDR1 is SNHLY and CDR2 is FYNNEI. The CDR3 spells CASSEPRVYEQYF. The CDR3 bases are TGTGCCAGCAGTGAACCGCGGGTCTACGAGCAGTACTTC.

J is TRBJ2-5 and V is TRBV27; 11 nucleotides line up with TRBD2. The V segment lost 5 bases and the J segment 11 bases; nucleotides outside the gene matches: 7. Germline V gene data show CDR1 as MNHEY and CDR2 as SMNVEV (reference sequence). The CDR3 runs to 13 residues. The CDR3 loop reads CASSPAGLAEQYF. The CDR3 DNA sequence: TGTGCCAGCAGTCCCGCGGGACTAGCGGAGCAGTACTTC.

The rearrangement uses TRBV19 and TRBJ2-7; unclear D gene. V was pared by 4 bases and J by 7 bases, with 17 bases between. The CDR3 totals 14 residues. The V gene's germline CDR1 is LNHDA and CDR2 SQIVND (reference sequence). CDR3 sequence (DNA): TGTGCCAGTAGTACCCTCCTTCCTCTTGGAGAGCAGTACTTC. It translates to CASSTLLPLGEQYF.

This clone was recorded once. The CDR3 loop is CASSWGDSYNEQFF. Written as DNA, the CDR3 is TGTGCCAGCAGTTGGGGCGACTCCTACAATGAGCAGTTCTTC. The chain uses TRBV27 and TRBJ2-1; possibly TRBD1 for D (5 bases). This CDR3 spans 14 amino acids. Trimming cost V 4 bases and J 0 bases, with 7 bases left between them. From germline, CDR1 is MNHEY and CDR2 SMNVEV (reference sequence).

V usage is TRBV6-4 and J usage is TRBJ2-3, with 9 bases lining up with TRBD1. With 6 bases clipped from V and 1 base from J, the junction kept 8 bases outside the gene matches. This CDR3 contains 16 residues. In germline, CDR1 is MRHNA, CDR2 SNTAGT. The CDR3 DNA sequence: TGTGCCAGCAGCCAGGACAGGGGTGGAGGCACAGATACGCAGTATTTT. Protein: CASSQDRGGGTDTQYF.